These 14 T cell receptor beta chains came from one sample sequenced in a study of CD8 T cells in ankylosing spondylitis (dated by TCRdb to about 2017). The library was built by means of 5' RACE. The sequencer was an Illumina HiSeq 2500. The raw public data were reprocessed by TCRdb itself: fastp quality trimming at Q25, MiXCR clonotype calling, in-frame beta chains only. Every distinct CDR3 protein forms one entry, paired with its most common genes and DNA. This sample holds approximately 260,000 distinct CDR3 sequences; roughly 18% were observed only once. The ten largest clones capture more than 25% of the sample. Sequencing was carried out using blood, either unsorted or a sorted T cell fraction (not recorded which). The receptors stem from a male donor with ankylosing spondylitis or in good health (not recorded which).

The CDR3 sequence: CASSFRNGYTF. CDR3 nucleotides: TGCGCCAGCAGCTTCAGGAATGGCTACACCTTC. V and J are TRBV5-1 and TRBJ1-2; D is unresolved. V was pared by 2 bases and J by 6 bases, with 5 bases between. Germline CDR1 and CDR2: SGHRS and YFSETQ. The CDR3 has 11 amino acids.

This clonotype showed up just a few times. The chain has TRBV4-1 and TRBJ2-7; D may match TRBD1 or TRBD2 (6 bases each). Germline CDR1 and CDR2: MGHRA and YSYEKL. This CDR3 has 15 residues. The V end was cut by 3 bases, the J end by 3 bases, with 15 bases between. CDR3 nucleotide sequence: TGCGCCAGCAGCCATGGTCTACAGGGAGGCTACGAGCAGTACTTC. It yields the protein CASSHGLQGGYEQYF.

This clonotype was detected only a few times. The chain is built from TRBV27 and TRBJ2-3; D remains unclear. Germline V lookup: CDR1 MNHEY, CDR2 SMNVEV (reference sequence). This CDR3 is built from 11 residues. Trimming pared 7 bases from V and 5 bases from J, leaving 7 bases between. This CDR3 reads CASNLGDTQYF. The CDR3 DNA reads as TGTGCCAGCAACTTGGGAGATACGCAGTATTTT.

This clonotype was counted only a few times. The V gene is TRBV12-3 or TRBV12-4, the J gene TRBJ2-1; tentative D call: TRBD1 (7 bases). The CDR3 sequence is 17 residues long. With 1 base removed from V and 7 bases from J, the gap between germline ends came to 20 bases. CDR3 amino acids: CASSLGGTEAALNEQFF. CDR3 sequence (DNA): TGTGCCAGCAGTTTAGGCGGGACAGAGGCCGCGTTAAATGAGCAGTTCTTC.

The gene calls are TRBV29-1 and TRBJ2-7, with D tentatively TRBD2 (6 bases). The CDR3 is 11 amino acids. Trimming left V 5 bases short and J 6 bases short, with 11 bases between. CDR1 and CDR2 from the germline V gene are SQVTM and ANQGSEA. The CDR3 reads CSVLDGSEQYF. CDR3 coding DNA: TGCAGCGTTTTGGACGGGAGCGAGCAGTACTTC.

This rearrangement joins TRBV7-6 to TRBJ2-3, with D possibly being TRBD1 or TRBD2 (5 bases each). CDR3 length: 14 amino acids. V was pared by 5 bases and J by 1 base, with 10 bases between. From germline, CDR1 is SGHVS and CDR2 FNYEAQ. CDR3 nucleotides: TGTGCCAGCAGCGGGGGACGCGGCACAGATACGCAGTATTTT. This gives the protein CASSGGRGTDTQYF.

The chain combines TRBV19 with TRBJ2-1; D unresolved. This CDR3 has 13 residues. Trimming removed 2 bases at V and 7 bases at J, with 9 bases between. From germline, CDR1 is LNHDA and CDR2 SQIVND (reference sequence). CDR3 sequence reads: CASSILGTNEQFF. As DNA, the CDR3 is TGTGCCAGTAGTATACTAGGAACGAATGAGCAGTTCTTC.

This clonotype was found many times. The V call is TRBV25-1, the J call TRBJ2-7, with TRBD2 matching over 9 bases. With 3 bases clipped from V and 3 bases from J, the junction kept 3 bases outside the gene matches. The CDR3 is 14 residues long. Germline assignment: CDR1 MGHDK and CDR2 SYGVNS. The DNA of the CDR3 is TGTGCCAGCAGTGAGGTACTAGCGGGCTACGAGCAGTACTTC. This encodes CASSEVLAGYEQYF.

This clonotype has more than one count but fewer than ten. The chain recombines TRBV27 with TRBJ2-7, with D possibly being TRBD1 or TRBD2 (5 bases each). With 4 bases removed from V and 4 bases from J, the gap between germline ends came to 17 bases. The CDR3 is made up of 15 amino acids. Germline CDR1 and CDR2: MNHEY and SMNVEV (reference sequence). CDR3 DNA: TGTGCCAGCAGTTCTCTATTGGGGGAAGAGTACGAGCAGTACTTC. It yields the protein CASSSLLGEEYEQYF.

This rearrangement joins TRBV7-9 to TRBJ2-7; D might be TRBD1 (6 bases). The CDR3 length is 14 residues. The ends were cut back, 0 bases at V and 3 bases at J, with 9 bases in the middle. Germline CDR1 and CDR2: SEHNR and FQNEAQ (reference sequence). CDR3 loop: CASSLALDSYEQYF. CDR3 coding DNA: TGTGCCAGCAGCTTAGCCCTGGACAGCTACGAGCAGTACTTC.

The rearrangement uses TRBV7-6 and TRBJ1-2; tentatively, D is TRBD1 (5 bases). V was cut by 1 base and J by 4 bases, with 7 bases left in between. CDR1 SGHVS and CDR2 FNYEAQ come from the germline V gene. The CDR3 is made up of 13 amino acids. The CDR3 spells CASSLGQLYGYTF. In nucleotides, the CDR3 is TGTGCCAGCAGCTTAGGACAGCTCTATGGCTACACCTTC.

The genes are TRBV9 and TRBJ2-1; no clear D. Trimming took 0 bases from V and 3 from J, leaving 10 bases between them. Germline V gene lookup returns CDR1 SGDLS and CDR2 YYNGEE. This CDR3 comprises 15 residues. CDR3 nucleotide sequence: TGTGCCAGCAGCGTAGACGGGCTCAACTACAATGAGCAGTTCTTC. Amino acid sequence: CASSVDGLNYNEQFF. Based on the CDR3 plus reference TRBV9 and TRBJ2-1, the full variable domain is DSGVTQTPKHLITATGQRVTLRCSPRSGDLSVYWYQQSLDQGLQFLIQYYNGEERAKGNILERFSAQQFPDLHSELNLSSLELGDSALYFCASSVDGLNYNEQFFGPGTRLTVL.

This chain links TRBV12-3 or TRBV12-4 with TRBJ2-7; 9 nucleotides match TRBD2. J gave up 5 bases and V 3 bases, and 17 bases lay outside the gene matches. CDR3 length equals 18 residues. The CDR3 here is CASSFFAFGGRAVNEQYF. CDR3 in DNA: TGTGCCAGCAGTTTTTTTGCGTTTGGCGGGAGGGCCGTTAACGAGCAGTACTTC.

This CDR3 reads CASSPSGGENYGYTF. CDR3 bases: TGTGCCAGCAGCCCTAGCGGGGGGGAGAACTATGGCTACACCTTC. The rearrangement links TRBV27 to TRBJ1-2; possible D gene TRBD1, 5 bases. Trimming shortened V by 6 bases and J by 2 bases, and 16 bases separated the two germline ends. This CDR3 is built from 15 residues. Germline V gene data show CDR1 as MNHEY and CDR2 as SMNVEV (reference sequence).